The source of this TCR beta chain is a study of molecular identifiers for immune sequencing clone quantification. Whole-study findings and limits: Whereas naive cells kept under 1% of molecules in clones above 20 RNA copies, such clones held over 97% in effectors.

Preparation of naive CD8 libraries involved roughly 18,000 to 1,100,000 sorted cells and 10%, 30% or 50% RNA. In this sample, this clonotype turned up a few times. Its antigen is as yet unknown. CDR3 length equals 16 residues. Germline V lookup: CDR1 SGHDT, CDR2 YYEEEE. Trimming took 4 bases from V and 0 from J, leaving 13 bases between them. TCRdb redid the calling of the PCR reads with MiXCR, one entry per CDR3 protein. The profile shows over 600,000 distinct CDR3 sequences, 20% of them singletons. The genes are TRBV5-6 and TRBJ2-2; no clear D. The sequenced sample consisted of naive CD8+ T cells from blood, with Jurkat cell RNA spiked in. Subset of the sample: FACS-sorted CD8+CD4-CCR7+CD45RA+ naive T cells. This receptor was taken from a human donor in good health. Some libraries in this study had Jurkat cell RNA spiked in. CDR3 bases: TGTGCCAGCAGCCCGCGGAGAGAAACGAACACCGGGGAGCTGTTTTTT. Translation: CASSPRRETNTGELFF.